This T cell receptor beta chain comes out of a study of STAT5B mutations in CD4+ large granular lymphocyte leukemia. Assay: immunoSEQ multiplex PCR; the TCRdb copy retains only in-frame clones and omits some. The sample contains roughly 48,000 clones, under 80% of which appear only once. The CDR3 runs to 14 residues. V lost 5 bases, J lost 5 bases, and 8 bases stayed unmatched. CDR1 and CDR2 (germline): SNHLY, FYNNEI. This receptor was taken from a human donor in good health. V usage is TRBV2 and J usage is TRBJ2-5, with TRBD1 matching 7 bases. Material: CD4+ T cells from blood buffy coats. The CDR3 bases are TGTGCCAGCAGTATTCAAGACAGGGCGGAGACCCAGTACTTC. Translation gives CASSIQDRAETQYF.